The present T cell receptor beta chain was sequenced within a study of blood T cells in healthy people across ages. Study in general: Template switching caught about one barcoded beta molecule for each two T cells.

The donors, all healthy, were Caucasians living in Russia, aged roughly 6 to 100. In each sample, at least 7 million PBMCs were isolated. The CDR3 is 14 residues long. V lost 6 bases and J lost 8, with 16 bases in between. This clonotype turned up a few times. Primed by a sample-barcoded 5' primer and a J-beta primer mix, a second PCR proceeded for 7 to 11 cycles. One entry per CDR3 protein, called by TCRdb with MiXCR from the 5' RACE reads. This sample has 950,000 to 1,200,000 distinct CDR3 sequences, with under 40% found just once. This clonotype was obtained from a man in his late teens or twenties in good health. The rearrangement links TRBV12-3 or TRBV12-4 to TRBJ1-4; weak D call: TRBD1 (6 bases). The sample consisted of blood. The CDR3 sequence is CASSTGGAREKLFF. CDR3 bases: TGTGCCAGCAGCACGGGGGGCGCTAGGGAAAAACTGTTTTTT.